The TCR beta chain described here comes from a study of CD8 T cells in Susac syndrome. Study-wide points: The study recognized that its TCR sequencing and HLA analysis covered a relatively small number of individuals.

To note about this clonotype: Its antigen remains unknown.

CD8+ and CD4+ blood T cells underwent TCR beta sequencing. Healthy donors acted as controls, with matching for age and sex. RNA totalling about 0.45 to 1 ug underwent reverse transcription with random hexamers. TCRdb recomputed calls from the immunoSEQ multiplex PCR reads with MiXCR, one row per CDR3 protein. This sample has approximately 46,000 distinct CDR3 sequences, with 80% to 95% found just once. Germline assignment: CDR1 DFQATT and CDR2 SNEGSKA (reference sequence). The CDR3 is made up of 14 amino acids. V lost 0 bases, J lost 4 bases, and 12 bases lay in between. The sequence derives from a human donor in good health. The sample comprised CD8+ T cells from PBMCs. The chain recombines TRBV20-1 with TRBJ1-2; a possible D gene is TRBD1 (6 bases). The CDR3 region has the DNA TGCAGTGCTAGAGAGGGGACAAAGAGCTATGGCTACACCTTC. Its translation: CSAREGTKSYGYTF.